These 9 T cell receptor beta chains share one sample of origin, sequenced in a study of cytomegalovirus exposure and HLA in healthy donors (dated by TCRdb to the late 2010s). To prepare the library, the immunoSEQ multiplex PCR assay was applied. A mixture of 60 forward primers for TCR Vbeta segments and 13 reverse primers for TCR Jbeta segments was used in the multiplex PCR. This immuneACCESS table, as held by TCRdb, lists in-frame sequences with V and J called but not all clones. Of the missing ones, under half trace to an unresolved V gene in checked studies; the others have no known cause. For this sample the table gives some 87,000 clones, of which just under 70% were detected only once. About 15% of the sample is taken by the ten largest. Input material: PBMCs. The receptors were gathered from a woman aged 45-65 years in good health and CMV-seropositive.

This sequence joins TRBV6-4 and TRBJ1-1, with D possibly matching TRBD1 (5 bases). V gave up 6 bases and J gave up 1 base, with 9 bases separating them. CDR3 size: 13 residues. Looked up from germline, CDR1 is MRHNA and CDR2 is SNTAGT. The CDR3 loop reads CASRTTENTEAFF. The DNA of the CDR3 is TGTGCCAGCAGAACGACAGAGAACACTGAAGCTTTCTTT.

Worth noting for this clone: A junction boundary mismatches the germline segment, possibly from a read error. This chain uses TRBV15 with TRBJ2-7, with 7 bases matching TRBD2. The CDR3 consists of 12 residues. CDR1 is LNHNV, CDR2 YYDKDF, per germline (reference sequence). The CDR3 coding sequence is TGTGCCACCAGCAGGGGGGGGTCAGGGAGGTTCTTC. This gives the protein CATSRGGSGRFF.

J is TRBJ1-1 and V is TRBV30, with TRBD1 as a possible D gene (6 bases). V lost 1 base, J lost 3 bases, and 18 bases lay in between. From germline, CDR1 is GTSNPN and CDR2 SVGIG (reference sequence). The CDR3 is 16 amino acids. Written as DNA, the CDR3 is TGTGCCTGGAGTGCCAGGGGAGGGATCGGGGACACTGAAGCTTTCTTT. This translates into CAWSARGGIGDTEAFF.

This clone appeared a single time. The chain is built from TRBV5-5 and TRBJ2-2; the D gene is possibly TRBD1 (6 bases). CDR3 length equals 17 residues. The germline V gene encodes CDR1 SGHKS and CDR2 YYEKEE (reference sequence). V was pared by 1 base and J by 0 bases, with 13 bases between. CDR3 amino acids: CASSLLPGHSNTGELFF. CDR3 DNA: TGTGCCAGCAGCTTGCTACCGGGACATTCGAACACCGGGGAGCTGTTTTTT.

This clone has a handful of counts. The rearrangement uses TRBV9 and TRBJ2-7; D is perhaps TRBD2 (6 bases). Per the germline V gene, CDR1 is SGDLS and CDR2 is YYNGEE. The CDR3 has 15 amino acids. The V and J ends lost 3 bases and 5 bases respectively, with 18 bases between them. The CDR3 coding sequence is TGTGCCAGCAGCGGAGGGAGAGGGAGGACCGACGAGCAGTACTTC. Residues: CASSGGRGRTDEQYF.

The chain's CDR3 is CASSTDRANQPQHF. The CDR3 DNA is TGTGCCAGCAGCACGGACAGGGCCAATCAGCCCCAGCATTTT. The gene calls are TRBV28 and TRBJ1-5, with TRBD1 matching 8 bases. This CDR3 region has 14 residues. The V segment lost 6 bases and the J segment 3 bases; nucleotides outside the gene matches: 4. Germline-derived CDR1 and CDR2 are MDHEN and SYDVKM.

The chain recombines TRBV9 with TRBJ2-1; 8 bases map to TRBD1. Germline V CDR1 and CDR2: SGDLS, YYNGEE. CDR3 length equals 14 residues. V was clipped by 2 bases and J by 7 bases; unmatched bases: 5. The CDR3 loop is CASSVGTGLNEQFF. Written as DNA, the CDR3 is TGTGCCAGCAGCGTCGGGACAGGACTAAATGAGCAGTTCTTC.

The V and J genes are TRBV5-8 and TRBJ1-2; D possibly corresponds to TRBD1 (6 bases). The germline V and J ends were trimmed by 1 base and 5 bases, with 9 bases remaining between them. CDR1 is SGHTS, CDR2 YDEGEE, per germline. The CDR3 extends over 13 amino acids. The CDR3 region has the DNA TGTGCCAGCAGCTTGAACAGGGCGTATGGCTACACCTTC. Protein product: CASSLNRAYGYTF.

The chain employs TRBV4-1 and TRBJ2-3; 10 bases are shared with TRBD2. V lost 1 base and J lost 6; bases outside the gene matches: 10. CDR1 is MGHRA and CDR2 is YSYEKL in the germline V gene. The CDR3 loop spans 17 amino acids. CDR3 region: CASSQAPSPSGSDTQYF. For the CDR3, the DNA is TGCGCCAGCAGCCAAGCTCCCTCCCCTAGCGGGAGTGATACGCAGTATTTT.